Included here is one TCR beta chain sequence, with context. The target antigen is unknown. At the DNA level, this CDR3 is encoded by other sequences in the same sample as well. This sample was included in a study of shared clonotypes between healthy human individuals. Findings and limits, study-wide: When naive CD4 clonotypes were compared across several donors, around 5% were shared.

The CDR3 covers 14 residues. Germline V lookup: CDR1 SGHRS, CDR2 YFSETQ. The V and J ends lost 4 bases and 5 bases, in that order; junction bases with no gene match: 4. Assay execution took place at the deep level. For sorted subsets, about 200 ng DNA per replicate equaled about 30,000 T cell genomes. Only in-frame clones appear in the TCRdb table, and some are missing; sequencing was by immunoSEQ multiplex PCR. The table lists 1.4 million or so clones, approximately 98.5% of them singletons. The chain has TRBV5-1 and TRBJ2-7; TRBD1 matches 12 bases. The material sequenced was naive CD4+ T cells sorted from blood. As to subset: CD45RA+ positively selected. The origin of this receptor is a man under 40 in good health. The CDR3 DNA reads as TGCGCCAGCAGCAGGGACAGGGGGCTCGACGAGCAGTACTTC. Translation gives CASSRDRGLDEQYF.